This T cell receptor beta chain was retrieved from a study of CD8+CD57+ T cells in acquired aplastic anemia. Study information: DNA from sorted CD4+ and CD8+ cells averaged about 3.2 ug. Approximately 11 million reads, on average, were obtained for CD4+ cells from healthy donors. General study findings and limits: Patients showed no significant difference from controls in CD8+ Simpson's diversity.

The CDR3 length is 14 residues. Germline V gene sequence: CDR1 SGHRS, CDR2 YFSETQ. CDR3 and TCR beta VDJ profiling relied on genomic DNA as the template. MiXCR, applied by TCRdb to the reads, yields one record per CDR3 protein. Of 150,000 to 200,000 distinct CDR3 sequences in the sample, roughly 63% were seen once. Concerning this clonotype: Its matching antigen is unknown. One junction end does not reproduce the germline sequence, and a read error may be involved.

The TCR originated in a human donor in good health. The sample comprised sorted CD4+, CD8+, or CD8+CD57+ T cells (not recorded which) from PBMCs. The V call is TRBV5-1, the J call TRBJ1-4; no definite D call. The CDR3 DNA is TGCGCCAGCAGCTTAGCAGCAACTAATGAAGAACTGTTTTTT. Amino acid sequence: CASSLAATNEELFF. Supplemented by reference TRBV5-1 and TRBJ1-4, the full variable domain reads KAGVTQTPRYLIKTRGQQVTLSCSPISGHRSVSWYQQTPGQGLQFLFEYFSETQRNKGNFPGRFSGRQFSNSRSEMNVSTLELGDSALYLCASSLAATNEELFFGSGTQLSVL.